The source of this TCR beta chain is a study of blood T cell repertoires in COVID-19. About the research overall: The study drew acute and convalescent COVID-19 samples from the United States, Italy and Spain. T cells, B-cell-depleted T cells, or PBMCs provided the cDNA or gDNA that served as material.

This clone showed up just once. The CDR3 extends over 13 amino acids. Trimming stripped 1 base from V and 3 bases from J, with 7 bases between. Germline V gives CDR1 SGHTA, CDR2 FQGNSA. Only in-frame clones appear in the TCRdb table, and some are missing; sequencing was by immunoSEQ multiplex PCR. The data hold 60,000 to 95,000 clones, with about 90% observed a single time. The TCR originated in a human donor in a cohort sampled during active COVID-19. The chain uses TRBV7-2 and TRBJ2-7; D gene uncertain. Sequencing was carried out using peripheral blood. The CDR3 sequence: CASSLVNSYEQYF. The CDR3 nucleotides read TGTGCCAGCAGCTTAGTAAACAGCTACGAGCAGTACTTC.